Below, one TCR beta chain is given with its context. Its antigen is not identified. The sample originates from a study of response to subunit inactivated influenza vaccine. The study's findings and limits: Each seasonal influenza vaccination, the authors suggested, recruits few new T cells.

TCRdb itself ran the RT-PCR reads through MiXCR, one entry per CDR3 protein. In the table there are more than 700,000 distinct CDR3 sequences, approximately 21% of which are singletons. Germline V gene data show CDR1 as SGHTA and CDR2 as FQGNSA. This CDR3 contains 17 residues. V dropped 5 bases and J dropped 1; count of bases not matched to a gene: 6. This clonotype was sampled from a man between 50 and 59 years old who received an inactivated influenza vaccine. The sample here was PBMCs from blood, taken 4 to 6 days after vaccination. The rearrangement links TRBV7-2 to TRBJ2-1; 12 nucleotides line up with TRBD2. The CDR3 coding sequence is TGTGCCAGCAGCAACCTAGCGGGGGGGCGATCCTACAATGAGCAGTTCTTC. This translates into CASSNLAGGRSYNEQFF.